This T cell receptor beta chain was captured in a study of regulatory T cells in long-lasting Graves disease. Whole-study context: New Graves' disease cases had less than 3 months of antithyroid drugs.

Combining iRepertoire HTBI primers with Arm-PCR of CDR3 regions, the authors built TCR beta libraries. One entry per CDR3 protein results from TCRdb running MiXCR on the multiplex PCR reads. This sample has some 400,000 distinct CDR3 sequences, with 15% found just once. This clonotype has at least ten counts. Indicated time point: newly diagnosed GD, antithyroid drugs for less than 3 months. The authors made the TCR library using RNA they extracted from PBMCs. American Thyroid Association guidelines were used to diagnose Graves' disease. Peripheral blood, 7 to 9.5 milliliters of it, was drawn into EDTA tubes. V lost 10 bases to trimming and J lost 5 bases; unmatched junction nucleotides: 10. The length of the CDR3 is 13 residues. Germline-derived CDR1 and CDR2 are ENHRY and SYGVKD. This same sample was also part of a study on T cells in Graves' hyperthyroidism and ophthalmopathy. This second report adds: TCR CDR3 regions were first amplified by RT-PCR with HTBI primers.

V is TRBV10-3 and J is TRBJ2-7; TRBD1 matches 8 bases. The TCR originated in a woman in her twenties or thirties with Graves disease. The specimen was peripheral blood mononuclear cells (PBMCs), collected at new diagnosis, from a patient treated with antithyroid drugs. The CDR3 loop reads CATVQGEVHEQYF. The CDR3 nucleotides are TGTGCCACGGTACAGGGGGAAGTCCACGAGCAGTACTTC.